A selection of T cell receptor beta chains follows, all from one sample in a study of blood T cell repertoires in COVID-19. The protocol was immunoSEQ multiplex PCR, while the TCRdb copy is restricted to in-frame clones and leaves out a portion. Among more than 200,000 clones listed, just under 90% were seen once. The specimen was peripheral blood. The receptor source for this set is a man younger than 40 with COVID-19, enrolled during active disease. CDR3s include the opening cysteine and the closing phenylalanine or tryptophan. The D gene is left open where the match is weak.

d_gene	v_gene	j_gene	len	CDR3nt	CDR3aa
TRBD2	TRBV7-7	TRBJ2-7	14	TGTGCCAGCAGCATCGGGGGGGCTTTGTACGAGCAGTACTTC	CASSIGGALYEQYF
NA	TRBV28	TRBJ2-7	20	TGTGCCAGCAGATCTACAGGGGAAGAGGGCGGCGGGAGGAGCAGGTACGAGCAGTACTTC	CASRSTGEEGGGRSRYEQYF
NA	TRBV3-1/TRBV3-2	TRBJ2-7	11	TGTGCCACCTCGGGGATCTACGAGCAGTACTTC	CATSGIYEQYF
NA	TRBV4-1	TRBJ1-6	17	TGCGCCAGCAGCCACGATACAGGGATAGAATATAATTCACCCCTCCACTTT	CASSHDTGIEYNSPLHF
TRBD1	TRBV6-4	TRBJ1-2	15	TGTGCCAGCACAACCGGCCCAGGGGGAAACTATGGCTACACCTTC	CASTTGPGGNYGYTF
TRBD2	TRBV5-4	TRBJ2-5	13	TGTGCCAGTTCCGGACTAGCGCTACAGACCCAGTACTTC	CASSGLALQTQYF
NA	TRBV29-1	TRBJ2-2	18	TGCAGCGTTGAAAGAGGCCTCGGGAGACACGGAAACACCGGGGAGCTGTTTTTT	CSVERGLGRHGNTGELFF
TRBD1	TRBV13	TRBJ2-7	14	TGTGCCAGCAGCTTAGGACAGGGGGCCTACGAGCAGTACTTC	CASSLGQGAYEQYF
NA	TRBV25-1	TRBJ1-1	13	TGTGCCAGCAGTTATAGACAGAACACTGAAGCTTTCTTT	CASSYRQNTEAFF
NA	TRBV7-5	TRBJ2-7	14	TGTGCCAGAAGCTTCCCAGGGGTCTCCTACGAGCAGTACTTC	CARSFPGVSYEQYF
TRBD1	TRBV7-6	TRBJ1-2	17	TGTGCCAGCAGCTCTCTTATCCGGGACAGGACTCGCTATGGCTACACCTTC	CASSSLIRDRTRYGYTF
NA	TRBV19	TRBJ1-2	16	TGTGCCAGTACTCCCTATGGCGGGGGCGACTTTTACGGCTACACCTTC	CASTPYGGGDFYGYTF